This T cell receptor (beta chain) was retrieved from a study of response to subunit inactivated influenza vaccine. This clonotype was counted between two and nine times. With 3 bases removed from V and 3 bases from J, the gap between germline ends came to 18 bases. Germline CDR1 is LNHDA and CDR2 is SQIVND (reference sequence). This CDR3 has 16 residues. MiXCR was run by TCRdb on the RT-PCR reads, yielding one entry per CDR3 protein. This sample yields 500,000 to 700,000 distinct CDR3 sequences, of which 20% to 25% are seen a single time; around 2.8% belongs to the top ten. A further study also used this sample, focusing on T cells expressing NK-cell markers. That investigation notes: The authors made TCR beta cDNA libraries by 5'RACE template switching. This switching added a universal primer site and UMIs. Investigators obtained TCR beta repertoires from sorted CD3+CD56+NKG2C+, CD3+CD56+NKG2C- and CD3+CD56-NKG2C+ T cells. In several experiments, an anti-gamma-delta TCR antibody restricted sorting to alpha-beta TCR T cells.

The specimen was CD4+ T cells sorted from PBMCs, collected 12 days after vaccination. The rearrangement joins TRBV19 to TRBJ2-7; D remains unclear. The TCR originated in a man aged 50-59 years who received an inactivated influenza vaccine. CDR3 sequence reads: CASSMSSNRHNYEQYF. The CDR3 nucleotides read TGTGCCAGTAGTATGTCCTCCAATCGACACAACTACGAGCAGTACTTC.